A selection of T cell receptor beta chains follows, all from one sample in a study of blood T cell repertoires in COVID-19. The table came from immunoSEQ multiplex PCR; TCRdb's copy has only in-frame clones and leaves some out. The data contain roughly 200,000 clones, roughly 79% of them singletons. Sequencing used peripheral blood. These TCRs come from a middle-aged woman with COVID-19, enrolled during active disease. The CDR3 runs from the conserved cysteine through the conserved F or W. D genes are given only for firm matches. The size field is filled for only some rows; it gives once, few, many or a size class.

CDR3 length: 13
clone size: .
V gene: TRBV5-4
D gene: .
J gene: TRBJ2-4
CDR3 DNA: TGTGCCAGCAGCTTGGTCGGGGAAAACATTCAGTACTTC
CDR3 protein: CASSLVGENIQYF

CDR3 length: 14
clone size: .
V gene: TRBV9
D gene: .
J gene: TRBJ1-1
CDR3 DNA: TGTGCCAGCAGCGCCCACAGGAAGAACACTGAAGCTTTCTTT
CDR3 protein: CASSAHRKNTEAFF

CDR3 length: 13
clone size: .
V gene: TRBV15
D gene: .
J gene: TRBJ1-2
CDR3 DNA: TGTGCCACCAGCAGAGAACTAGTGTATGGCTACACCTTC
CDR3 protein: CATSRELVYGYTF

CDR3 length: 15
clone size: .
V gene: TRBV5-4
D gene: TRBD1
J gene: TRBJ1-3
CDR3 DNA: TGTGCCAGCAGCTTGGCTGGGACAGAAGGAAACACCATATATTTT
CDR3 protein: CASSLAGTEGNTIYF

CDR3 length: 15
clone size: .
V gene: TRBV2
D gene: .
J gene: TRBJ1-2
CDR3 DNA: TGTGCCAGCAGGCAACGTGGGCGGGTTAACTATGGCTACACCTTC
CDR3 protein: CASRQRGRVNYGYTF

CDR3 length: 13
clone size: .
V gene: TRBV5-1
D gene: .
J gene: TRBJ1-1
CDR3 DNA: TGCGCCAGCAGCTTTATCCCTTCAGGGGTCGCTTTCTTT
CDR3 protein: CASSFIPSGVAFF

CDR3 length: 12
clone size: .
V gene: TRBV12-3/TRBV12-4
D gene: .
J gene: TRBJ1-1
CDR3 DNA: TGTGCCAGCACGAGGGCGAACACTGAAGCTTTCTTT
CDR3 protein: CASTRANTEAFF

CDR3 length: 17
clone size: .
V gene: TRBV2
D gene: .
J gene: TRBJ1-6
CDR3 DNA: TGTGCCAGCAGTGAATTCTCGGGGAGCTCCTATAATTCACCCCTCCACTTT
CDR3 protein: CASSEFSGSSYNSPLHF

CDR3 length: 16
clone size: .
V gene: TRBV3-1/TRBV3-2
D gene: .
J gene: TRBJ1-2
CDR3 DNA: TGTGCCAGCAGCCAAGATCTTTGGTCTGGGGCCAGTGGCTACACCTTC
CDR3 protein: CASSQDLWSGASGYTF

CDR3 length: 12
clone size: .
V gene: TRBV25-1
D gene: .
J gene: TRBJ2-5
CDR3 DNA: TGTGCCAGCAGTGCCATCGGGGAGACCCAGTACTTC
CDR3 protein: CASSAIGETQYF

CDR3 length: 15
clone size: .
V gene: TRBV18
D gene: TRBD1
J gene: TRBJ2-3
CDR3 DNA: TGTGCCAGCTCACCAATGACAGGGGGTACAGATACGCAGTATTTT
CDR3 protein: CASSPMTGGTDTQYF

CDR3 length: 15
clone size: .
V gene: TRBV5-1
D gene: .
J gene: TRBJ2-7
CDR3 DNA: TGCGCCAGCAGCTTGGTAGGGGATAACTCCTACGAGCAGTACTTC
CDR3 protein: CASSLVGDNSYEQYF

CDR3 length: 12
clone size: many
V gene: TRBV28
D gene: .
J gene: TRBJ2-7
CDR3 DNA: TGTGCCAGCAGTTTCGACAGATCCGAGCAGTACTTC
CDR3 protein: CASSFDRSEQYF

CDR3 length: 14
clone size: few
V gene: TRBV6-5
D gene: TRBD2
J gene: TRBJ2-1
CDR3 DNA: TGTGCCAGCAGTTCGGGCGGGAGATACAATGAGCAGTTCTTC
CDR3 protein: CASSSGGRYNEQFF

CDR3 length: 15
clone size: .
V gene: TRBV5-1
D gene: TRBD2
J gene: TRBJ2-2
CDR3 DNA: TGCGCCAGCAGCTTGGCCGGGGGGTACACCGGGGAGCTGTTTTTT
CDR3 protein: CASSLAGGYTGELFF

CDR3 length: 17
clone size: many
V gene: TRBV7-9
D gene: .
J gene: TRBJ1-4
CDR3 DNA: TGTGCCAGCAGCCGAAGCTCCGGTTCGGGGTCGATAGAAAAACTGTTTTTT
CDR3 protein: CASSRSSGSGSIEKLFF

CDR3 length: 16
clone size: .
V gene: TRBV4-1
D gene: TRBD2
J gene: TRBJ2-5
CDR3 DNA: TGCGCCAGCAGCCAAGATCCCAGCGGGGCCAAGGGGACCCAGTACTTC
CDR3 protein: CASSQDPSGAKGTQYF

CDR3 length: 15
clone size: .
V gene: TRBV6-5
D gene: TRBD1
J gene: TRBJ1-2
CDR3 DNA: TGTGCCAGCAGATTTTCAGTTCTACAGGGGCATGGCTACACCTTC
CDR3 protein: CASRFSVLQGHGYTF

CDR3 length: 15
clone size: .
V gene: TRBV27
D gene: TRBD1
J gene: TRBJ1-6
CDR3 DNA: TGTGCCAGCAGTCCCAAACAGGGGGCCTTTTCACCCCTCCACTTT
CDR3 protein: CASSPKQGAFSPLHF

CDR3 length: 13
clone size: .
V gene: TRBV6-5
D gene: .
J gene: TRBJ2-6
CDR3 DNA: TGTGCTATCGACTTCTCTGGGGCCAACGTCCTGACTTTC
CDR3 protein: CAIDFSGANVLTF

CDR3 length: 16
clone size: .
V gene: TRBV7-8
D gene: TRBD2
J gene: TRBJ2-3
CDR3 DNA: TGTGCCAGCAGCGATCGACTAGCGGGGGTCACAGATACGCAGTATTTT
CDR3 protein: CASSDRLAGVTDTQYF

CDR3 length: 15
clone size: .
V gene: TRBV5-1
D gene: TRBD2
J gene: TRBJ2-5
CDR3 DNA: TGCGCCAGCGACCCTGGACTAGCGGGGCTAAGGACCCAGTACTTC
CDR3 protein: CASDPGLAGLRTQYF

CDR3 length: 15
clone size: once
V gene: TRBV5-5
D gene: .
J gene: TRBJ1-5
CDR3 DNA: TGTGCCAGCAGCTTGGTGGCAGGGCCCAATCAGCCCCAGCATTTT
CDR3 protein: CASSLVAGPNQPQHF

CDR3 length: 13
clone size: .
V gene: TRBV12-3/TRBV12-4
D gene: .
J gene: TRBJ1-2
CDR3 DNA: TGTGCCAGCAGTCCCCCAGGGCCAAACGGCTACACCTTC
CDR3 protein: CASSPPGPNGYTF

CDR3 length: 16
clone size: .
V gene: TRBV7-9
D gene: .
J gene: TRBJ2-2
CDR3 DNA: TGTGCCAGCAGCTTAGGGCTGCAGGTGGGCGCCGGGGAGCTGTTTTTT
CDR3 protein: CASSLGLQVGAGELFF

CDR3 length: 15
clone size: .
V gene: TRBV19
D gene: .
J gene: TRBJ2-6
CDR3 DNA: TGTGCCAGTAGTATTCTAGACTCTGGGGCCAACGTCCTGACTTTC
CDR3 protein: CASSILDSGANVLTF

CDR3 length: 18
clone size: .
V gene: TRBV29-1
D gene: TRBD1
J gene: TRBJ2-3
CDR3 DNA: TGCAGCGTTGATTCTATGACAGGGAACCTCTTACTCACAGATACGCAGTATTTT
CDR3 protein: CSVDSMTGNLLLTDTQYF

CDR3 length: 15
clone size: .
V gene: TRBV7-8
D gene: .
J gene: TRBJ2-3
CDR3 DNA: TGTGCCAGCAGCTCCCGGGGATACAGCACAGATACGCAGTATTTT
CDR3 protein: CASSSRGYSTDTQYF

CDR3 length: 12
clone size: .
V gene: TRBV28
D gene: .
J gene: TRBJ1-5
CDR3 DNA: TGTGCCAGCAGTTCCTATATTCAGCCCCAGCATTTT
CDR3 protein: CASSSYIQPQHF

CDR3 length: 13
clone size: .
V gene: TRBV27
D gene: .
J gene: TRBJ1-2
CDR3 DNA: TGTGCCAGCCGCTTGCGGGGGGCGGATGGCTACACCTTC
CDR3 protein: CASRLRGADGYTF

CDR3 length: 14
clone size: .
V gene: TRBV5-5
D gene: .
J gene: TRBJ2-3
CDR3 DNA: TGTGCCAGCAGCTTGGGACTCGGCACAGATACGCAGTATTTT
CDR3 protein: CASSLGLGTDTQYF

CDR3 length: 13
clone size: .
V gene: TRBV30
D gene: .
J gene: TRBJ1-2
CDR3 DNA: TGTGCCTGGAGGTCTCAGGCCTTGGGTGGCTACACCTTC
CDR3 protein: CAWRSQALGGYTF

CDR3 length: 14
clone size: few
V gene: TRBV11-3
D gene: .
J gene: TRBJ2-3
CDR3 DNA: TGTGCCAGCAGCTTAGGCGGTAGCACAGATACGCAGTATTTT
CDR3 protein: CASSLGGSTDTQYF

CDR3 length: 11
clone size: .
V gene: TRBV5-4
D gene: .
J gene: TRBJ2-1
CDR3 DNA: TGTGCCAGCAGCTGGGGACACGAGCAGTTCTTC
CDR3 protein: CASSWGHEQFF

CDR3 length: 14
clone size: .
V gene: TRBV28
D gene: TRBD2
J gene: TRBJ2-7
CDR3 DNA: TGTGCCAGCAGTTGGGGACTAGCGGGAGTTCGGCAGTACTTC
CDR3 protein: CASSWGLAGVRQYF

CDR3 length: 16
clone size: .
V gene: TRBV3-1/TRBV3-2
D gene: .
J gene: TRBJ2-1
CDR3 DNA: TGTGCCAGCAGCGACGAGGGGGGGCTATATTACAATGAGCAGTTCTTC
CDR3 protein: CASSDEGGLYYNEQFF

CDR3 length: 13
clone size: .
V gene: TRBV28
D gene: .
J gene: TRBJ1-1
CDR3 DNA: TGTGCCAGCAGTTTACTGGGAGGGACTGAAGCTTTCTTT
CDR3 protein: CASSLLGGTEAFF

CDR3 length: 13
clone size: few
V gene: TRBV27
D gene: TRBD1
J gene: TRBJ1-1
CDR3 DNA: TGTGCCAGCCGACAGGGGTTTGGTGCTGAAGCTTTCTTT
CDR3 protein: CASRQGFGAEAFF

CDR3 length: 13
clone size: few
V gene: TRBV18
D gene: .
J gene: TRBJ2-5
CDR3 DNA: TGTGCCAGCTCACCACCGCAGGGGGAGACCCAGTACTTC
CDR3 protein: CASSPPQGETQYF

CDR3 length: 18
clone size: .
V gene: TRBV5-6
D gene: .
J gene: TRBJ2-3
CDR3 DNA: TGTGCCAGCAGCGACACCTTATTGGACAAGCCGTCCACAGATACGCAGTATTTT
CDR3 protein: CASSDTLLDKPSTDTQYF

CDR3 length: 13
clone size: .
V gene: TRBV2
D gene: TRBD1
J gene: TRBJ2-5
CDR3 DNA: TGTGCCAGCACCCGACAGGGATTGGAGACCCAGTACTTC
CDR3 protein: CASTRQGLETQYF

CDR3 length: 12
clone size: .
V gene: TRBV28
D gene: .
J gene: TRBJ1-2
CDR3 DNA: TGTGCCAGCAGTAGGGCAGGGAATGGCTACACCTTC
CDR3 protein: CASSRAGNGYTF